Presented here are 5 T cell receptor beta chains from one specimen sequenced in a study of T cell repertoires in cytomegalovirus infection. MiXCR, run by TCRdb on the reads, gives a single entry per CDR3 protein. The sample consists of hundreds of thousands of distinct CDR3 sequences, more than 30% of them appearing once. These TCRs' antigens remain unknown. The starting material was cultured PBMCs, obtained from culture after CMV antigen stimulation. All receptors come from a human donor in good health (CMV status not recorded). Some clones in this sample may be carry-over from other donors' samples.

This clonotype was counted only a few times. Germline and junction disagree at one end, which may indicate a read error. The chain is built from TRBV19 and TRBJ2-1; no clear D gene. CDR3 length: 12 residues. Germline loops: CDR1 LNHDA, CDR2 SQIVND (reference sequence). CDR3 DNA: TGTGCCAGTAGTATTAAGGAAAATGGGCAGTTCTTC. It specifies CASSIKENGQFF.

The chain has TRBV10-2 and TRBJ1-4; 9 bases line up with TRBD1. There are 14 residues in the CDR3. Germline V gives CDR1 WSHSY, CDR2 SAAADI. Trimming removed 4 bases from V and 7 bases from J; junction bases left unmatched: 4. The CDR3 nucleotides are TGCGCCAGCAGTGGGACAGGGGCGAGTGAAAAACTGTTTTTT. Translated, it gives CASSGTGASEKLFF.

The V call is TRBV7-9, the J call TRBJ2-3; D ambiguous. The CDR3 consists of 14 residues. The germline V gene encodes CDR1 SEHNR and CDR2 FQNEAQ (reference sequence). Trimming stripped 5 bases from V and 1 base from J, with 10 bases between. CDR3 DNA: TGTGCCAGCAGCCTACCCGACGGCACAGATACGCAGTATTTT. Protein sequence: CASSLPDGTDTQYF.

With respect to this clonotype: Since no conserved phenylalanine or tryptophan closes the CDR3, a read error is the likely cause. Because the CDR3's place on the DNA is in doubt, the DNA is left out and the CDR3 is given as listed by TCRdb. The chain couples TRBV18 to TRBJ1-1; the table gives TRBD1 as D, unverified against the DNA. Germline lookup yields CDR1 KGHSH and CDR2 LQKENI. The CDR3 is 13 amino acids in total, end residues counted. CDR3: CASSPSGTGPSLL.

The DNA of the CDR3 is TGTGCCAGCCGCTCCGATGGGGGCCCTGAAGCTTTCTTT. Amino acid sequence: CASRSDGGPEAFF. V usage is TRBV12-3 or TRBV12-4 and J usage is TRBJ1-1; tentatively, D is TRBD1 (6 bases). The CDR3 is 13 amino acids. Between the trimmed V and J ends, which lost 8 bases and 6 bases, there was a span of 16 bases.